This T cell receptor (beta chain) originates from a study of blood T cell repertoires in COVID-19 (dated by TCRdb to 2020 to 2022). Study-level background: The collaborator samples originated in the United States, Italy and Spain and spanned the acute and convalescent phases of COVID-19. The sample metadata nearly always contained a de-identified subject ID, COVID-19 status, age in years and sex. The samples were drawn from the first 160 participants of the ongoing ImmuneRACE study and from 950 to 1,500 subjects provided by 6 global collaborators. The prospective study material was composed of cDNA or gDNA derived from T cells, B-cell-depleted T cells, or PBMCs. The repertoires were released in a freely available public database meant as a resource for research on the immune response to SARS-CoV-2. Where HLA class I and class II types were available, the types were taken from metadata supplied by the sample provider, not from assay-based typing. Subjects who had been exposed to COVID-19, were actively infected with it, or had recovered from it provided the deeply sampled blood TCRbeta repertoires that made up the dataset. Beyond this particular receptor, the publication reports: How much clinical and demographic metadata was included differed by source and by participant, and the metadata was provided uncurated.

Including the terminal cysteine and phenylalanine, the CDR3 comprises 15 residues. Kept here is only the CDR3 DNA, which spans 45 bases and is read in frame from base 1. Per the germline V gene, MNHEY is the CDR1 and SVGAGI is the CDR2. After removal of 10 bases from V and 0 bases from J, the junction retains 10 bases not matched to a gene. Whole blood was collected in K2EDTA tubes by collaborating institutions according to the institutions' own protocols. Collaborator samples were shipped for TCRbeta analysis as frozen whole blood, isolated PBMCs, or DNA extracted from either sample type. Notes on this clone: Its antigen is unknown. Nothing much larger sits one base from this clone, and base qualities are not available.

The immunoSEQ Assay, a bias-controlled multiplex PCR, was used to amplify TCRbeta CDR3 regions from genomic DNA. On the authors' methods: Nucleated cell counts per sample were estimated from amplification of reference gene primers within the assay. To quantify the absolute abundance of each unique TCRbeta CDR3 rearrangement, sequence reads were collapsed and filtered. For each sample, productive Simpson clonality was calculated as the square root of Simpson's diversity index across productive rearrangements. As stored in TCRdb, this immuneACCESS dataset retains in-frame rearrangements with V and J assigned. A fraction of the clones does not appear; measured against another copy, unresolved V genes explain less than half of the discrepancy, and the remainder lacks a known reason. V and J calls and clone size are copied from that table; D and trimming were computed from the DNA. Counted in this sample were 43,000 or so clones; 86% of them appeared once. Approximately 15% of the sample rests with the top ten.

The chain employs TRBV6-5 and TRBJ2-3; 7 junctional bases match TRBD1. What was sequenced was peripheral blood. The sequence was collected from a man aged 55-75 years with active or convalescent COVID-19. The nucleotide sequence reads TGTGCCACCACCAGACAGGGAGCCAGCACAGATACGCAGTATTTT. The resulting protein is CATTRQGASTDTQYF.